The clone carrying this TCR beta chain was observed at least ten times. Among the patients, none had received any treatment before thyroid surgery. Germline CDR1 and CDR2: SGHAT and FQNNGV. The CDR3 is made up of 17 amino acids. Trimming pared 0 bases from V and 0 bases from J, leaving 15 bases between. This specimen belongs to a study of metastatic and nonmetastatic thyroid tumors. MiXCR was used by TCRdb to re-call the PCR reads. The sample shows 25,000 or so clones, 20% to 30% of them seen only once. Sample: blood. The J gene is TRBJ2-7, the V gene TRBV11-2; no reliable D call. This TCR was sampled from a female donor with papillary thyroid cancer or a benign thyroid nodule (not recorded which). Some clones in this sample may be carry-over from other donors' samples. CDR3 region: CASSLDRSGSSSYEQYF. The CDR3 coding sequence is TGTGCCAGCAGCTTAGATCGTTCTGGCAGCAGCTCCTACGAGCAGTACTTC. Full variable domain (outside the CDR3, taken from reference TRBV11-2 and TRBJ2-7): EAGVAQSPRYKIIEKRQSVAFWCNPISGHATLYWYQQILGQGPKLLIQFQNNGVVDDSQLPKDRFSAERLKGVDSTLKIQPAKLEDSAVYLCASSLDRSGSSSYEQYFGPGTRLTVT.